This is a list of T cell receptor beta chains from one sample in a study of control samples from healthy donors and cancer patients. Data came from immunoSEQ multiplex PCR; TCRdb stores just in-frame clones and leaves some out. Of some 120,000 clones in the sample, 85% to 90% are singletons; the top ten hold 2% to 3%. Input material: blood. The source is a woman aged 70-85 years in good health. Both conserved end residues are part of each CDR3. D genes are given only for firm matches. Part of the rows lack a size; the others show once, few, many or a class for expanded clones.

V gene: TRBV9
D gene: TRBD2
clone size: few
J gene: TRBJ2-5
CDR3 protein: CASSPSGGQETQYF
CDR3 DNA: TGTGCCAGCAGCCCCTCGGGGGGACAAGAGACCCAGTACTTC

V gene: TRBV5-4
D gene: TRBD2
clone size: .
J gene: TRBJ2-2
CDR3 protein: CASSLGALAGNTGELFF
CDR3 DNA: TGTGCCAGCAGCTTGGGTGCACTAGCGGGGAACACCGGGGAGCTGTTTTTT

V gene: TRBV19
D gene: .
clone size: .
J gene: TRBJ2-3
CDR3 protein: CASSGRALTDTQYF
CDR3 DNA: TGTGCCAGTAGTGGCAGGGCCCTAACAGATACGCAGTATTTT

V gene: TRBV7-9
D gene: TRBD2
clone size: .
J gene: TRBJ2-7
CDR3 protein: CASSPSGGAYEQYF
CDR3 DNA: TGTGCCAGCAGCCCTAGCGGGGGGGCCTACGAGCAGTACTTC

V gene: TRBV5-1
D gene: .
clone size: .
J gene: TRBJ2-7
CDR3 protein: CASRLAYEQYF
CDR3 DNA: TGCGCCAGCAGGTTAGCCTACGAGCAGTACTTC

V gene: TRBV6-2/TRBV6-3
D gene: .
clone size: few
J gene: TRBJ2-3
CDR3 protein: CASRPTGPRDTQYF
CDR3 DNA: TGTGCCAGCAGGCCTACGGGACCGAGGGATACGCAGTATTTT

V gene: TRBV6-5
D gene: .
clone size: once
J gene: TRBJ2-2
CDR3 protein: CASSYYRTGELFF
CDR3 DNA: TGTGCCAGCAGTTACTACAGAACCGGGGAGCTGTTTTTT

V gene: TRBV5-6
D gene: .
clone size: .
J gene: TRBJ2-5
CDR3 protein: CASSLALAVNREETQYF
CDR3 DNA: TGTGCCAGCAGCTTGGCCTTGGCAGTCAACAGGGAAGAGACCCAGTACTTC

V gene: TRBV6-5
D gene: .
clone size: .
J gene: TRBJ2-7
CDR3 protein: CASSYGSFAYEQYF
CDR3 DNA: TGTGCCAGCAGTTACGGTTCCTTCGCCTACGAGCAGTACTTC

V gene: TRBV24-1
D gene: .
clone size: .
J gene: TRBJ1-1
CDR3 protein: CATSDSGPSNTEAFF
CDR3 DNA: TGTGCCACCAGTGATTCCGGACCTTCGAACACTGAAGCTTTCTTT

V gene: TRBV27
D gene: TRBD1
clone size: once
J gene: TRBJ2-7
CDR3 protein: CASSLGTGRYEQYF
CDR3 DNA: TGTGCCAGCAGTTTAGGGACAGGGAGGTACGAGCAGTACTTC